One T cell receptor (beta chain) is described in this entry. The PCR employed 60 Vbeta primers together with 13 Jbeta primers. Data came from immunoSEQ multiplex PCR; TCRdb stores just in-frame clones and leaves some out. Among over 150,000 clones listed, 85% were seen once. The V gene lost 5 bases and the J gene lost 2 bases, with 6 bases spanning the gap. This CDR3 region has 13 residues. The germline V gene has CDR1 MNHEY and CDR2 SVGAGI. This entry belongs to a study of cytomegalovirus exposure and HLA in healthy donors. Across the study: The approximately 120 million unique TCR beta sequences, from roughly 170 million T cells, were found by an earlier analysis.

The genes are TRBV6-5 and TRBJ2-2; D not resolved. This sequence was found in a boy younger than 10 in good health and CMV-seronegative. The sequenced sample consisted of PBMCs. The CDR3 DNA reads as TGTGCCAGCAGTGTGTCTAACACCGGGGAGCTGTTTTTT. Its translation is CASSVSNTGELFF.